This TCR beta chain comes out of a study of cytomegalovirus exposure and HLA in healthy donors. Study conclusions and caveats: Prediction of most subjects' HLA-A and HLA-B alleles by TCR beta sequences was reportedly accurate. Most TCR beta V segments were productive about 90% or about 30% of the time in an earlier analysis.

Details on this clone: What it binds is not known.

The CDR3 is 13 residues long. Trimming took 3 bases from V and 7 from J; bases not matched to a gene: 6. Germline V gives CDR1 SGHTS, CDR2 YDEGEE. The PCR made use of 60 Vbeta and 13 Jbeta primers. Original data processing: As a later analysis found, there were approximately 80 million unique TCR beta chains, of which roughly 11 million were shared. Only in-frame clones appear in the TCRdb table, and some are missing; sequencing was by immunoSEQ multiplex PCR. V, J and clone size are taken as reported in that table, and D and trimming were inferred from the DNA itself. The sample carries roughly 120,000 clones, less than 80% recorded once.

This clonotype originated in a woman aged 30 to 39 in good health and CMV-seronegative. Source material: PBMCs. The chain recombines TRBV5-8 with TRBJ2-7; 8 bases fit TRBD1. CDR3 region: CASSSDRAREQYF. In DNA form, the CDR3 reads TGTGCCAGCAGCTCGGACAGGGCACGGGAGCAGTACTTC.